This is a list of T cell receptor beta chains from one sample in a study of OX40 agonist ivuxolimab in advanced cancers. Repertoires were generated with immunoSEQ multiplex PCR, while TCRdb's copy carries only in-frame clones and drops some. The sample shows over 85,000 clones, around 85% of them seen only once. This specimen consisted of CD4+ or CD8+ T cells sorted from blood, obtained in a trial of the OX40 agonist ivuxolimab. These receptors were taken from an adult with an advanced solid tumor such as melanoma, head and neck, liver or kidney cancer. Each CDR3 is given with its conserved first and last residue. D genes are given only for firm matches. Clone size, where shown, is once, few, many, or a class for clones that have expanded.

clone_size	v_call	j_call	d_call	cdr3_aa	cdr3_nt
.	TRBV11-2	TRBJ1-5	TRBD1	CASSVTGGDNQPQHF	TGTGCCAGCAGCGTGACAGGGGGGGACAATCAGCCCCAGCATTTT
.	TRBV20-1	TRBJ2-3	.	CSAGLTDTQYF	TGCAGTGCTGGCCTCACAGATACGCAGTATTTT
once	TRBV5-5	TRBJ1-2	.	CASSLAYPVYYGYTF	TGTGCCAGCAGCTTGGCGTACCCCGTCTACTATGGCTACACCTTC
.	TRBV19	TRBJ2-3	.	CASSRLTDTQYF	TGTGCCAGTAGTAGGTTGACAGATACGCAGTATTTT
.	TRBV6-5	TRBJ1-1	TRBD1	CASSYSAQGSYTEAFF	TGTGCCAGCAGTTACTCAGCACAGGGGAGCTACACTGAAGCTTTCTTT
.	TRBV7-6	TRBJ2-5	TRBD2	CASSLTSGGETQYF	TGTGCCAGCAGCCTGACTAGCGGGGGTGAAACCCAGTACTTC
.	TRBV5-8	TRBJ1-1	.	CASSYHGVKNTEAFF	TGTGCCAGCAGCTATCATGGAGTCAAGAACACTGAAGCTTTCTTT
.	TRBV28	TRBJ2-2	.	CATGTRGKKTGELFF	TGTGCCACCGGAACCCGGGGAAAGAAGACCGGGGAGCTGTTTTTT
.	TRBV4-2	TRBJ1-6	TRBD1	CASSRGQGAESPLHF	TGTGCCAGCAGCCGCGGACAGGGGGCCGAGTCACCCCTCCACTTT
.	TRBV19	TRBJ2-2	.	CASTAIRTGELFF	TGTGCCAGTACCGCGATCCGCACCGGGGAGCTGTTTTTT
few	TRBV5-1	TRBJ2-2	TRBD2	CASSLGDYGTGELFF	TGCGCCAGCAGCTTGGGGGACTACGGCACCGGGGAGCTGTTTTTT
.	TRBV7-2	TRBJ2-7	.	CASSLEGPYEQYF	TGTGCCAGCAGCTTAGAGGGCCCCTACGAGCAGTACTTC
.	TRBV5-5	TRBJ1-1	.	CASSLRNGNTEAFF	TGTGCCAGCAGCTTGAGGAATGGAAACACTGAAGCTTTCTTT
.	TRBV5-1	TRBJ2-1	TRBD2	CASSLGRGGPYNEQFF	TGCGCCAGCAGCTTGGGTCGCGGGGGACCCTACAATGAGCAGTTCTTC
.	TRBV9	TRBJ2-5	.	CASSVGPTGETQYF	TGTGCCAGCAGCGTAGGCCCCACGGGAGAGACCCAGTACTTC
.	TRBV28	TRBJ1-2	.	CASSLFSPGVSGYTF	TGTGCCAGCAGTTTATTCTCTCCAGGGGTTTCTGGCTACACCTTC
.	TRBV2	TRBJ2-1	TRBD1	CASSGDRAYNEQFF	TGTGCCAGCAGTGGGGACAGGGCCTACAATGAGCAGTTCTTC
.	TRBV7-6	TRBJ2-5	TRBD2	CASSLLAGGMRVGETQYF	TGTGCCAGCAGCTTACTAGCGGGAGGGATGCGGGTCGGGGAGACCCAGTACTTC
.	TRBV5-6	TRBJ1-1	TRBD1	CASSPYRGRAFF	TGTGCCAGCAGCCCCTACAGGGGGCGGGCTTTCTTT